This T cell receptor beta chain was identified in a study of OX40 agonist ivuxolimab in advanced cancers. The wider study: Age averaged roughly 60 years (range about 23 to 80), and 82.7% were male.

Libraries were prepared by immunoSEQ multiplex PCR; TCRdb keeps only in-frame clonotypes and omits some of them. The table records 90,000 or so clones, around 91% of them present only once. The sample in question was CD4+ or CD8+ T cells sorted from blood, obtained in a trial of the OX40 agonist ivuxolimab. The clonotype was recovered from an adult with an advanced solid tumor such as melanoma, head and neck, liver or kidney cancer.

This CDR3 is CATSRERGRAWSDEQFF. The CDR3 nucleotides read TGTGCCACCAGCAGAGAACGCGGGAGGGCCTGGTCGGATGAGCAGTTCTTC. V usage is TRBV15 and J usage is TRBJ2-1; TRBD2 matches at 9 bases. The CDR3 covers 17 residues. Germline loops: CDR1 LNHNV, CDR2 YYDKDF (reference sequence). J lost 8 bases, V lost 0 bases, and 11 bases had no gene match.